This is a list of T cell receptor beta chains from one sample in a study of cytomegalovirus exposure and HLA in healthy donors. TCRdb's copy holds only in-frame clones and misses some; the assay was immunoSEQ multiplex PCR. The sample contains about 130,000 clones, 70% to 85% of which appear only once. Specimen: PBMCs. The source of these receptors is a man between 50 and 59 years old in good health and CMV-seronegative. CDR3s include the opening cysteine and the closing phenylalanine or tryptophan. A D gene is named only where the DNA matches it firmly. A row's size may be missing; if present it is once, few, many or a size class.

d_call	clone_size	v_call	j_call	cdr3_nt	cdr3_aa
NA	NA	TRBV10-3	TRBJ2-3	TGTGCCATCAGTGAAACAGCCGCTAGCACAGATACGCAGTATTTT	CAISETAASTDTQYF
NA	NA	TRBV7-6	TRBJ2-7	TGTGCCAGCAGCTTAGCGCTGGGGGGATCCTACGAGCAGTACTTC	CASSLALGGSYEQYF
NA	NA	TRBV5-1	TRBJ1-2	TGCGCCAGCAGCTTGGAGAAGGGAGGCTATGGCTACACCTTC	CASSLEKGGYGYTF
TRBD1	NA	TRBV2	TRBJ1-1	TGTGCCAGCAGTGTGGTAGGGGGCAGCGCTGAAGCTTTCTTT	CASSVVGGSAEAFF
NA	NA	TRBV2	TRBJ1-2	TGTGCCAGCATCCAGGCGGGCGATGGCTACACCTTC	CASIQAGDGYTF
TRBD1	NA	TRBV5-1	TRBJ1-4	TGCGCCAGCAGCTTGGGTATGGGACAGGCTAATGAAAAACTGTTTTTT	CASSLGMGQANEKLFF
NA	NA	TRBV30	TRBJ1-6	TGTGCCTGGAGTGTAGGGAGACTTTTATCACCCCTCCACTTT	CAWSVGRLLSPLHF
NA	NA	TRBV9	TRBJ2-5	TGTGCCAGCAGCGAAGGGGGGAACAGGGGCTACCAAGAGACCCAGTACTTC	CASSEGGNRGYQETQYF
NA	NA	TRBV5-1	TRBJ2-7	TGCGCCAGCAGCCTCTCCGGGACAACCTACGAGCAGTACTTC	CASSLSGTTYEQYF
NA	NA	TRBV6-1	TRBJ1-2	TGTGCCAGCAGTGAGGGCAGGGGCCATAACTATGGCTACACCTTC	CASSEGRGHNYGYTF
NA	few	TRBV7-9	TRBJ1-2	TGTGCCAGCAGCTTAATGGGTCAGGGTACCCTACTTGATGGCTACACCTTC	CASSLMGQGTLLDGYTF
NA	NA	TRBV25-1	TRBJ1-2	TGTGCCAGCAGTGTCGGAGGATATGGCTACACCTTC	CASSVGGYGYTF
NA	NA	TRBV5-1	TRBJ1-4	TGCGCCAGCAGCCCGGCAACTAATGAAAAACTGTTTTTT	CASSPATNEKLFF
NA	NA	TRBV5-1	TRBJ1-1	TGCGCCAGCAGCCCTTTTAGTAACACTGAAGCTTTCTTT	CASSPFSNTEAFF
TRBD1	NA	TRBV7-9	TRBJ2-1	TGTGCCAGCAGCTCGGGACAGGGTCTCTTTGGTGAGCAGTTCTTC	CASSSGQGLFGEQFF
NA	NA	TRBV6-1	TRBJ2-7	TGTGCCAGCAGTGAACACAGGGATTCCTACGAGCAGTACTTC	CASSEHRDSYEQYF
TRBD1	few	TRBV6-5	TRBJ1-2	TGTGCCAGCAGTTACCGGGGACAGCACTATGGCTACACCTTC	CASSYRGQHYGYTF
NA	NA	TRBV6-1	TRBJ2-5	TGTGCCAGCAGTGAAGGAATCAGGGGGACCCAGTACTTC	CASSEGIRGTQYF
TRBD2	NA	TRBV5-1	TRBJ2-1	TGCGCCAGCAGCACTAGCGGGGGGCCTTACAATGAGCAGTTCTTC	CASSTSGGPYNEQFF
TRBD2	few	TRBV6-1	TRBJ2-5	TGTGCCAGCAGTTTGGCGGGGGGGCCAGGGGAGACCCAGTACTTC	CASSLAGGPGETQYF
NA	NA	TRBV6-5	TRBJ1-4	TGTGCCAGCAGTTACGAGCAGGCTGCAACTAATGAAAAACTGTTTTTT	CASSYEQAATNEKLFF
TRBD2	NA	TRBV7-9	TRBJ2-7	TGTGCCAGCAGCCCCGGGAGGTGGGGACTCTACGAGCAGTACTTC	CASSPGRWGLYEQYF
TRBD2	NA	TRBV29-1	TRBJ2-1	TGCAGCGTTGCCGCGGGGGGCTCGAGGAAGGGAGAGCAGTTCTTC	CSVAAGGSRKGEQFF
TRBD2	NA	TRBV10-3	TRBJ2-5	TGTGCCATAAAAGCGGGGGTGGGGGAGACCCAGTACTTC	CAIKAGVGETQYF
TRBD1	NA	TRBV5-6	TRBJ1-5	TGTGCCAGCAGCTGGGGGACAGGGAGGAATCAGCCCCAGCATTTT	CASSWGTGRNQPQHF
NA	once	TRBV9	TRBJ1-1	TGTGCCAGCAGCGTAGCTACAGGCACTGAAGCTTTCTTT	CASSVATGTEAFF
NA	once	TRBV4-1	TRBJ2-7	TGCGCCAGCAGCCCTAGATGGATTAAGCGGTGTGTCGGGTTC	CASSPRWIKRCVGF
NA	NA	TRBV2	TRBJ2-1	TGTGCCAGCAGTGAAGCGTGGGCATACAATGAGCAGTTCTTC	CASSEAWAYNEQFF
NA	NA	TRBV5-1	TRBJ2-1	TGCGCCAGCAGCTTGGGAGAGGCTAGTTACAATGAGCAGTTCTTC	CASSLGEASYNEQFF
NA	once	TRBV5-1	TRBJ1-2	TGCGCCAGCAGTCAGGGGTATGGCTACACCTTC	CASSQGYGYTF
NA	NA	TRBV6-1	TRBJ2-1	TGTGCCAGCAGTGCTAGGGGAGGCTACAATGAGCAGTTCTTC	CASSARGGYNEQFF